The 20 T cell receptor beta chains presented below share a single source sample, sequenced in a study of blood T cells in healthy people across ages. Primed by a sample-barcoded 5' primer and a J-beta primer mix, a second PCR proceeded for about 6 to 11 cycles. TCRdb used MiXCR to reprocess the 5' RACE reads, holding one entry per CDR3 protein. The sample includes roughly 1.7 million distinct CDR3 sequences, around 36% of them seen just once. Sequencing input: blood. The receptors stem from a woman aged 25 to 39 in good health.

This clonotype was counted many times. This sequence joins TRBV4-1 and TRBJ2-7; the D call may be TRBD1 or TRBD2 (5 bases each). The germline V and J ends were trimmed by 3 bases and 0 bases, with 12 bases remaining between them. Germline CDR1 MGHRA, CDR2 YSYEKL. The CDR3 loop spans 15 amino acids. In DNA, the CDR3 is TGCGCCAGCAGCCACGGGGCGGATAGCTCCTACGAGCAGTACTTC. It translates to CASSHGADSSYEQYF.

This chain links TRBV24-1 with TRBJ2-7, with D hard to call. The J call could be wrong; TRBJ2-5 is a better fit for the DNA end. Germline values: CDR1 KGHDR, CDR2 SFDVKD. The CDR3 runs 13 residues. DNA of the CDR3: TGTGCCACCAGTAACGGACCTGGAGAGACCCAGTACTTC. Its protein product is CATSNGPGETQYF.

Note on this clonotype: The junction does not match germline at one end; this may be a read error. V gene TRBV3-1 combines with J gene TRBJ2-7, with 7 nucleotides matching TRBD1. From germline, CDR1 is LGHDT and CDR2 YNNKEL (reference sequence). The CDR3 totals 15 residues. CDR3 region: CASGQEGRGNYEQYF. CDR3 sequence (DNA): TGTGCCAGCGGCCAAGAAGGCAGGGGGAACTACGAGCAGTACTTC.

The V and J genes are TRBV4-1 and TRBJ2-3, with D possibly matching TRBD2 (6 bases). Germline loops: CDR1 MGHRA, CDR2 YSYEKL. The CDR3 has 20 residues. Trimming removed 0 bases at V and 4 bases at J, with 26 bases between. The CDR3 region is CASSQDYHGFGGGSPDTQYF. The CDR3 DNA is TGCGCCAGCAGCCAAGATTATCACGGGTTCGGAGGAGGGTCGCCAGATACGCAGTATTTT.

This chain joins TRBV7-9 and TRBJ1-2; D is possibly TRBD1 (6 bases). Germline V gene sequence: CDR1 SEHNR, CDR2 FQNEAQ (reference sequence). CDR3 length: 16 residues. Trimming cost V 5 bases and J 4 bases, with 20 bases left between them. CDR3 DNA: TGTGCCAGCAGCCCAGCCCATCCGGACAGCTTCTATGGCTACACCTTC. Its protein is CASSPAHPDSFYGYTF.

The V gene is TRBV20-1, the J gene TRBJ2-7, with D unresolved. Trimming took 6 bases from V and 3 from J, leaving 18 bases between them. Germline CDR1 DFQATT, CDR2 SNEGSKA (reference sequence). The CDR3 spans 14 residues. CDR3 residues: CSAQGSPSNYEQYF. The DNA of the CDR3 is TGCAGTGCCCAAGGCAGCCCCTCCAACTACGAGCAGTACTTC.

This clonotype has only a few counts. A read error may account for a junction end that differs from germline. This sequence joins TRBV28 and TRBJ2-5, with D tentatively TRBD1 (6 bases). Germline lookup yields CDR1 MDHEN and CDR2 SYDVKM. The CDR3 length is 16 residues. CDR3 sequence (DNA): TGTGCCGGCAGTTTATCTGACAGGTTCCCTGAAGAGACCCAGTACTTC. It translates to CAGSLSDRFPEETQYF.

The chain carries TRBV18 and TRBJ2-1; D is undetermined. V lost 0 bases, J lost 8 bases, and 8 bases lay in between. Germline CDR1 and CDR2: KGHSH and LQKENI. The CDR3 runs to 13 residues. The CDR3, as DNA: TGTGCCAGCTCACCACCGAGTAAAGATGAGCAGTTCTTC. It yields the protein CASSPPSKDEQFF.

This clonotype showed up many times. The chain joins TRBV29-1 to TRBJ1-1; the D gene is possibly TRBD1 (5 bases). With 7 bases removed from V and 1 base from J, the gap between germline ends came to 13 bases. Germline CDR1 is SQVTM and CDR2 is ANQGSEA. The CDR3 spans 13 residues. CDR3 in DNA: TGCAGCGCACGGTTTGGGGGGAACACTGAAGCTTTCTTT. Amino acid sequence: CSARFGGNTEAFF.

This clonotype was observed a few times. This chain uses TRBV4-1 with TRBJ2-2; 7 positions agree with TRBD2. This CDR3 has 16 residues. V was clipped by 4 bases and J by 4 bases; unmatched bases: 9. From germline, CDR1 is MGHRA and CDR2 YSYEKL. CDR3: CASSPSGGTFTGELFF. CDR3 bases: TGCGCCAGCAGCCCGTCCGGGGGGACCTTCACCGGGGAGCTGTTTTTT.

The chain joins TRBV28 to TRBJ2-5, with 11 bases matching TRBD1. Judging by the DNA end, TRBJ2-7 fits better; the J call may be wrong. Germline assignment: CDR1 MDHEN and CDR2 SYDVKM. The CDR3 contains 17 residues. This CDR3 reads CASSTGTGGLRPYEQYF. CDR3 nucleotide sequence: TGTGCCAGCAGTACCGGGACAGGGGGACTTCGCCCCTACGAGCAGTACTTC.

V is TRBV15 and J is TRBJ1-1; the D gene is possibly TRBD1 (5 bases). The germline V gene encodes CDR1 LNHNV and CDR2 YYDKDF (reference sequence). Trimming removed 0 bases from V and 8 bases from J, with 22 bases in between. The CDR3 consists of 17 residues. CDR3 in amino acids: CATSRDQTWGRRTEAFF. The CDR3 region has the DNA TGTGCCACCAGCAGAGATCAGACTTGGGGCAGGAGAACCGAAGCTTTCTTT.

This clonotype has only a few counts. The V gene is TRBV4-1, the J gene TRBJ2-1; TRBD1 matches 9 bases. V was pared by 2 bases and J by 12 bases, with 8 bases of the junction left unmatched. The CDR3 loop spans 14 amino acids. Germline V gives CDR1 MGHRA, CDR2 YSYEKL. The CDR3 sequence: CASSQPGTGRGQFF. CDR3 bases: TGCGCCAGCAGCCAACCAGGGACAGGGCGCGGGCAGTTCTTC.

This clonotype was counted a few times. The rearrangement links TRBV20-1 to TRBJ2-3; D is ambiguous. CDR3 length: 13 residues. Germline V gene sequence: CDR1 DFQATT, CDR2 SNEGSKA (reference sequence). Trimming took off 5 bases at V and 2 bases at J, with 11 bases between the two ends. In nucleotides, the CDR3 is TGCAGTGCTGACCTTAGGAACACAGATACGCAGTATTTT. Translation gives CSADLRNTDTQYF.

V and J are TRBV14 and TRBJ2-5; TRBD2 aligns across 7 bases. This CDR3 comprises 15 residues. V shed 3 bases, J shed 2 bases, and the junction held 6 bases outside the gene matches. The germline gives CDR1 SGHDN, CDR2 FVKESK. The CDR3 DNA sequence: TGTGCCAGCAGCCACACAACGGGGGGACAAGAGACCCAGTACTTC. Residues: CASSHTTGGQETQYF.

This chain uses TRBV4-2 with TRBJ2-3; no firm D call. Germline V gene data show CDR1 as LGHNA and CDR2 as YNFKEQ. V was pared by 1 base and J by 12 bases, with 14 bases between. The CDR3 has 13 residues. The CDR3 DNA is TGTGCCAGCAGCCAAGGGCGACCTATGGAACAGTATTTT. Translating gives CASSQGRPMEQYF.

This clonotype was recorded at least ten times. J is TRBJ2-7 and V is TRBV6-1; D is perhaps TRBD1 (6 bases). Trimming stripped 3 bases from V and 2 bases from J, with 14 bases between. Germline values: CDR1 MNHNS, CDR2 SASEGT. This CDR3 contains 15 residues. The CDR3 here is CASSEKTGNTYEQYF. DNA of the CDR3: TGTGCCAGCAGTGAGAAGACAGGAAACACCTACGAGCAGTACTTC.

In this sample, this clonotype turned up a few times. The V and J genes are TRBV20-1 and TRBJ2-1, with TRBD2 identical over 8 bases. The CDR3 is 14 amino acids. V trimming: 5 bases; J trimming: 4 bases; junction bases outside the gene matches: 7. Germline CDR1 reads DFQATT; CDR2 reads SNEGSKA (reference sequence). The CDR3 nucleotides are TGCAGTGCTGCCAGCGGGGGCCCTTACAATGAGCAGTTCTTC. Its protein product is CSAASGGPYNEQFF.

This clonotype occurred many times. The CDR3 DNA reads as TGTGCCACCAGTCCCACCGGGACAGGGTACGATGAGCAGTTCTTC. Encoded protein: CATSPTGTGYDEQFF. The chain employs TRBV15 and TRBJ2-1; 9 positions match TRBD1. CDR1 is LNHNV and CDR2 is YYDKDF in the germline V gene (reference sequence). With V trimmed by 6 bases and J by 8 bases, 11 bases remained unmatched. The CDR3 length is 15 residues. Drawing the rest from reference TRBV15 and TRBJ2-1, the complete variable domain is DAMVIQNPRYQVTQFGKPVTLSCSQTLNHNVMYWYQQKSSQAPKLLFHYYDKDFNNEADTPDNFQSRRPNTSFCFLDIRSPGLGDTAMYLCATSPTGTGYDEQFFGPGTRLTVL.

CDR3 DNA: TGTGCCAGCAGCGCCCAGGGGGGGGTGTCGGGCGAGCAGTACTTC. Translating it yields CASSAQGGVSGEQYF. This sequence joins TRBV9 and TRBJ2-4, with D perhaps being TRBD1 or TRBD2 (7 bases each). Judging by the DNA end, TRBJ2-7 fits better; the J call may be wrong. The CDR3 covers 15 residues. In germline, CDR1 is SGDLS, CDR2 YYNGEE.